Below, one TCR beta chain is given with its context. Its binding antigen is unknown. Base-call qualities are not available, and no considerably larger clone is one nucleotide away. To sequence the TCRbeta CDR3 region, genomic DNA was isolated from the sorted cells. The immunoSEQ Assay was used for sequencing of TCRbeta CDR3 regions. TCRdb carries this immuneACCESS record with in-frame sequences only. Its versions omit some clonotypes, under half of them owing to an unresolved V gene in the studies checked, with the rest unexplained. Within this sample are around 50,000 clones, with roughly three quarters of them counted one time only. 2.6% of the sample belongs to the ten largest clones. This entry belongs to a study of OX40 agonist ivuxolimab in advanced cancers. For the study in its entirety: The costimulatory receptor OX40 (CD134) was targeted by ivuxolimab, a fully human IgG2 agonistic monoclonal antibody. Among the roughly 50 dose-escalation patients, 19 had hepatocellular carcinoma, roughly 15 melanoma, 9 renal cell carcinoma and 9 head and neck cancer. Partial responses occurred in three dose-escalation patients, of whom one had hepatocellular carcinoma and two had cutaneous melanoma. Patients were allowed to have had prior anti-PD-1, anti-PD-L1 or anti-CTLA-4 therapy, and around 37% of the dose-escalation patients had previously received checkpoint inhibitors. Intravenous ivuxolimab was administered to patients every 2 weeks at six dose levels: 0.01, 0.1, 0.3, 1.5, 3 and 10 mg/kg. The paper describes the monotherapy dose-escalation part (N ≈ 51 patients) of the phase I trial of ivuxolimab. In the dose-escalation cohort, over 65% of patients were male, and the mean age was about 55 years, with a range of roughly 23 to 85. The point of sequencing TCRbeta in the periphery was to test whether ivuxolimab changed TCR sequence diversity and drove clonal T-cell expansion.

Study-wide findings and limitations: At doses from 0.1 to 3.0 mg/kg, clonal expansion was seen in both CD4+ and CD8+ blood T cells between baseline and week 6. Low levels of normalized T-cell clonal expansion were also seen in some patients who did not respond. In partial responders in the 0.1-3.0 mg/kg groups, normalized peripheral clonal expansion was found to be among the lowest, especially among CD8+ T cells. The antigen specificity of the clonally expanded peripheral T cells was not determined. After ivuxolimab, expanded clones were on average more numerous among CD8+ T cells than among CD4+ T cells.

According to the germline V gene, CDR1 reads SNHLY and CDR2 reads FYNNEI. Ends trimmed: V by 3 bases, J by 7 bases; bases unmatched to a gene: 2. The CDR3 has 14 amino acids, counting the end cysteine and phenylalanine. The read is trimmed to its CDR3 DNA, 42 bases read in frame from base 1. Patients with a history of autoimmune disease or receiving systemic immunosuppression were excluded from the trial. In every dose cohort, peripheral blood was drawn for TCR sequencing at baseline, cycle 4 day 1, and cycle 7 day 1. The samples were taken from a phase I, first-in-human, multicenter, open-label dose-escalation trial of ivuxolimab. The trial enrolled adults with locally advanced or metastatic head and neck squamous cell, hepatocellular, melanoma or renal cell carcinoma. Before TCR sequencing, CD4+ and CD8+ T cells were separately sorted from peripheral blood.

Material: CD4+ or CD8+ T cells sorted from blood, obtained in a trial of the OX40 agonist ivuxolimab. The sequence was collected from an adult with an advanced solid tumor such as melanoma, head and neck, liver or kidney cancer. This chain joins TRBV2 to TRBJ1-5, with 11 middle bases fitting TRBD1. The bases are TGTGCCAGCAGTGAGGGGACAGGGGGACAGCCCCAGCATTTT. Its protein reads: CASSEGTGGQPQHF.